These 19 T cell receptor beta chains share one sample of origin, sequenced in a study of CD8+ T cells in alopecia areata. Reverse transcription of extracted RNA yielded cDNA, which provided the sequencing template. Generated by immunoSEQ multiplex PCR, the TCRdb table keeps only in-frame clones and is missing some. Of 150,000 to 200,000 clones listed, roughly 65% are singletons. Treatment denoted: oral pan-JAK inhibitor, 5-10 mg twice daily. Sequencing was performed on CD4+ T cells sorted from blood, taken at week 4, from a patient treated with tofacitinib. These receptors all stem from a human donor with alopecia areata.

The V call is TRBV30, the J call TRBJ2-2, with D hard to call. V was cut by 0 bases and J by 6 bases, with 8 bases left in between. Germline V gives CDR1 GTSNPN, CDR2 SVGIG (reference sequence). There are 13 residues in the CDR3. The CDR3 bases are TGTGCCTGGAGTGTGTCCGGCGCCGGGGAGCTGTTTTTT. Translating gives CAWSVSGAGELFF.

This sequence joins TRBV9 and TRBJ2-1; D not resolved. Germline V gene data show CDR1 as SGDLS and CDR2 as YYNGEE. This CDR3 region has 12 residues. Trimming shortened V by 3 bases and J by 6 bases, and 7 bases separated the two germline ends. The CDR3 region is CASSEVGNEQFF. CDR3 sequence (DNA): TGTGCCAGCAGCGAGGTAGGCAATGAGCAGTTCTTC.

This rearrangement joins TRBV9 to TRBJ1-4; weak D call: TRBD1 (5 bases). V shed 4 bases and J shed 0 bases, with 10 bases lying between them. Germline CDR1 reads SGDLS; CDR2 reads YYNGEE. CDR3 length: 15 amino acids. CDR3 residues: CASSLQGATNEKLFF. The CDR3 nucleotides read TGTGCCAGCAGCCTCCAAGGGGCAACTAATGAAAAACTGTTTTTT.

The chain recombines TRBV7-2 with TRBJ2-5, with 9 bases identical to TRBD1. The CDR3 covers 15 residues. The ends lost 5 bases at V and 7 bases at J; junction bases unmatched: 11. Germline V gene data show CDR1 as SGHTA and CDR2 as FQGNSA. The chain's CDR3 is CASSLSDRGDGTQYF. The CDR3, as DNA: TGTGCCAGCAGCCTTTCCGACAGGGGGGATGGGACCCAGTACTTC.

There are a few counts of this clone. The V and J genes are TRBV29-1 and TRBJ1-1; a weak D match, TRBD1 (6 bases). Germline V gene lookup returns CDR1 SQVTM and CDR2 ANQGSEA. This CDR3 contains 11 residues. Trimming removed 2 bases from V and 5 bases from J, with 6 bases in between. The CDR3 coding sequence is TGCAGCGTTGAAACAGGGACTGAAGCTTTCTTT. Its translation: CSVETGTEAFF. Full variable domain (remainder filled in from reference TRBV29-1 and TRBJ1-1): SAVISQKPSRDICQRGTSLTIQCQVDSQVTMMFWYRQQPGQSLTLIATANQGSEATYESGFVIDKFPISRPNLTFSTLTVSNMSPEDSSIYLCSVETGTEAFFGQGTRLTVV.

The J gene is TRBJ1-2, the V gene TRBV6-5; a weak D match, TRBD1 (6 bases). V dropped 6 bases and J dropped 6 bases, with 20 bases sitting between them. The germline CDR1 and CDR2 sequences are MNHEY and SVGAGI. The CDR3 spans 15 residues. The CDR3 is CASRKQGPGLNGYTF. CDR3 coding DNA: TGTGCCAGCAGGAAACAGGGTCCCGGGCTGAATGGCTACACCTTC.

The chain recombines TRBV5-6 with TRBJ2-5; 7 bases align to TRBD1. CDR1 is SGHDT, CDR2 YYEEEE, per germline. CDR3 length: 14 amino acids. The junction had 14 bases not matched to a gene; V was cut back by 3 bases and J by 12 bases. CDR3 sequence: CASSSPGQSFSKYF. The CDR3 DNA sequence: TGTGCCAGCAGCTCCCCGGGACAGTCTTTCTCAAAGTACTTC.

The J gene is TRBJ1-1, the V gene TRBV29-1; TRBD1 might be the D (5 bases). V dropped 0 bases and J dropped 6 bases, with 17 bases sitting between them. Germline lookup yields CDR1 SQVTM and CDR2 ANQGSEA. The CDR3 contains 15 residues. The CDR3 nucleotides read TGCAGCGTTGAAGATCTTTGGGTTCGGGGGGCTGAAGCTTTCTTT. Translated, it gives CSVEDLWVRGAEAFF.

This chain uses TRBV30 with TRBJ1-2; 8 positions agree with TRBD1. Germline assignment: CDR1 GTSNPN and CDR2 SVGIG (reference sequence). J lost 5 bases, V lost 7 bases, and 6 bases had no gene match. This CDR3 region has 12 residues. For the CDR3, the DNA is TGTGCCTCGGGACAGGTGATTTATGGCTACACCTTC. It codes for CASGQVIYGYTF.

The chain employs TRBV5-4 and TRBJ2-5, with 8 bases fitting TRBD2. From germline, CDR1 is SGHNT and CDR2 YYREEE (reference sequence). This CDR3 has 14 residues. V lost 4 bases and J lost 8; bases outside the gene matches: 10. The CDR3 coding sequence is TGTGCCAGCAGCCCCGGGACTAGTGGTTTAACCCAGTACTTC. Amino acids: CASSPGTSGLTQYF.

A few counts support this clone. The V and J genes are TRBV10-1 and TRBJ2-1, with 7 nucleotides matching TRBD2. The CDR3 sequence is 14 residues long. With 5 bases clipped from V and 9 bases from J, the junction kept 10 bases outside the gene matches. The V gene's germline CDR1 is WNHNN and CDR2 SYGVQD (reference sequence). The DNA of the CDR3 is TGCGCCAGCAGTACCACCGGACTAGGCAGTGAGCAGTTCTTC. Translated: CASSTTGLGSEQFF.

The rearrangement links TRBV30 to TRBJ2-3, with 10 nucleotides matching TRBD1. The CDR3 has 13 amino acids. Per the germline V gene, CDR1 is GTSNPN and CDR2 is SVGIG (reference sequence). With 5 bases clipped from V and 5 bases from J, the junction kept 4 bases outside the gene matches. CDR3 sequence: CAWDRGRKDTQYF. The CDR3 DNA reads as TGTGCCTGGGACAGGGGGCGCAAAGATACGCAGTATTTT.

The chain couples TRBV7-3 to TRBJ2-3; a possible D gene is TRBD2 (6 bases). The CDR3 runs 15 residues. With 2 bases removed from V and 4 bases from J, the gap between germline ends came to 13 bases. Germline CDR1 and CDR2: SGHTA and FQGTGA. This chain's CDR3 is CASSLSPGGADTQYF. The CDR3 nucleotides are TGTGCCAGCAGCTTATCGCCCGGAGGGGCAGATACGCAGTATTTT.

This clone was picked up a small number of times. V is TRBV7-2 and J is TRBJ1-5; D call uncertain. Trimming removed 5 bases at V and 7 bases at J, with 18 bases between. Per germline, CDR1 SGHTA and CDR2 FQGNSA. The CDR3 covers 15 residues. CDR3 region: CASSPEGRLSQPQHF. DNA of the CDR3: TGTGCCAGCAGCCCAGAAGGCAGGCTCAGCCAGCCCCAGCATTTT.

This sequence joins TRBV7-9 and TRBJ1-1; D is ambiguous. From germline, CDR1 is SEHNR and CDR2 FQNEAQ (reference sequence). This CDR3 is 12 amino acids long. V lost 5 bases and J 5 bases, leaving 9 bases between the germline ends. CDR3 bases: TGTGCCAGCAGCCCTGGTCGGACTGAAGCTTTCTTT. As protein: CASSPGRTEAFF.

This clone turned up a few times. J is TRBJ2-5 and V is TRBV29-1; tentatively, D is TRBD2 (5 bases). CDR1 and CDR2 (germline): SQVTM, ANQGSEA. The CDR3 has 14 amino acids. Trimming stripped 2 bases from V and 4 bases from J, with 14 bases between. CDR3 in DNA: TGCAGCGTTGAACAACAACTCCGGGGAGAGACCCAGTACTTC. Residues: CSVEQQLRGETQYF. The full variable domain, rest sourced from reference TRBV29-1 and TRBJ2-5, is SAVISQKPSRDICQRGTSLTIQCQVDSQVTMMFWYRQQPGQSLTLIATANQGSEATYESGFVIDKFPISRPNLTFSTLTVSNMSPEDSSIYLCSVEQQLRGETQYFGPGTRLLVL.

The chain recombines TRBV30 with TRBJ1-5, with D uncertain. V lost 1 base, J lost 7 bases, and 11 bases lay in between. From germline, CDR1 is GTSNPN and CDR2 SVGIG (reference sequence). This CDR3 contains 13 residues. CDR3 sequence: CAWSAERVQPQHF. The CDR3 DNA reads TGTGCCTGGAGTGCGGAAAGGGTACAGCCCCAGCATTTT.

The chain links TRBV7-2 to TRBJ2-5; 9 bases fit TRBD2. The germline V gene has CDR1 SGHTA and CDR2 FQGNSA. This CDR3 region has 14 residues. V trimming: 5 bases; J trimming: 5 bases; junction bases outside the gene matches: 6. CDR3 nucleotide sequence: TGTGCCAGCAGCCAAGCGAGCGGGGGGGAGACCCAGTACTTC. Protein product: CASSQASGGETQYF.

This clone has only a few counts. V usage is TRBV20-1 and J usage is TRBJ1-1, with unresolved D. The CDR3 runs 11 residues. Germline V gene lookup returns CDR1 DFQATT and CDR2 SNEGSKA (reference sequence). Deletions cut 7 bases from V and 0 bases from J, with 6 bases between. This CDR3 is CSVAVNTEAFF. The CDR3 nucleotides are TGCAGTGTTGCAGTGAACACTGAAGCTTTCTTT.